These 25 T cell receptor beta chains share one sample of origin, sequenced in a study of blood T cell repertoires in COVID-19. TCRdb keeps only in-frame clones here, not all; method: immunoSEQ multiplex PCR. The sample contains roughly 60,000 clones, 75% to 90% of which appear only once. Sequenced: peripheral blood. The receptors originated from a man aged 80 or over with acute or convalescent COVID-19.

This rearrangement joins TRBV6-5 to TRBJ2-6; D is unclear. The V end was cut by 6 bases, the J end by 0 bases, with 6 bases between. This CDR3 is built from 14 residues. The germline gives CDR1 MNHEY, CDR2 SVGAGI. CDR3 in DNA: TGTGCCAGCAGCCTACCCTCTGGGGCCAACGTCCTGACTTTC. Its protein is CASSLPSGANVLTF.

This clone was detected many times. V gene TRBV4-1 combines with J gene TRBJ1-2; 10 nucleotides line up with TRBD1. The CDR3 is 15 residues long. The V and J ends lost 5 bases and 4 bases, in that order; junction bases with no gene match: 7. Germline V gene sequence: CDR1 MGHRA, CDR2 YSYEKL. The CDR3 sequence: CASSAGQGKPYGYTF. The CDR3 DNA follows: TGCGCCAGCAGCGCGGGACAGGGGAAACCCTATGGCTACACCTTC.

The chain links TRBV19 to TRBJ2-1; 8 positions match TRBD2. This CDR3 region has 14 residues. Trimming cost V 4 bases and J 7 bases; bases outside gene matches: 6. Germline V gene data show CDR1 as LNHDA and CDR2 as SQIVND (reference sequence). CDR3 sequence (DNA): TGTGCCAGTAGTACGGGGGGGCCGAGGAATGAGCAGTTCTTC. As protein: CASSTGGPRNEQFF.

This clone has just a few counts. The rearrangement links TRBV4-2 to TRBJ2-7; tentatively, D is TRBD1 (6 bases). V was clipped by 0 bases and J by 4 bases, with 13 bases between them. This CDR3 region has 15 residues. Germline V gene data show CDR1 as LGHNA and CDR2 as YNFKEQ. This CDR3 reads CASSQEAQDSYEQYF. CDR3 DNA sequence: TGTGCCAGCAGCCAAGAGGCCCAGGACAGTTACGAGCAGTACTTC.

The chain couples TRBV10-2 to TRBJ1-2; D might be TRBD1 (5 bases). The V gene lost 10 bases and the J gene lost 4 bases, with 16 bases spanning the gap. The CDR3 is 13 residues long. Germline CDR1 and CDR2: WSHSY and SAAADI. The CDR3 DNA reads as TGCGCCACCGAAGGGGTCAGATCCTATGGCTACACCTTC. Protein: CATEGVRSYGYTF.

The gene calls are TRBV10-2 and TRBJ2-2; 9 nucleotides line up with TRBD2. Germline V gives CDR1 WSHSY, CDR2 SAAADI. V gave up 7 bases and J gave up 7 bases; unmatched junction bases: 13. The CDR3 sequence is 16 residues long. The CDR3 DNA reads TGCGCCAGCAACGGCGGGGGGGCGGTTTTTGGCGGGGAGCTGTTTTTT. Amino acids: CASNGGGAVFGGELFF.

The gene calls are TRBV2 and TRBJ2-1; tentative D call: TRBD1 (5 bases). CDR3 length: 13 amino acids. V lost 5 bases and J 6 bases, leaving 11 bases between the germline ends. From germline, CDR1 is SNHLY and CDR2 FYNNEI. This CDR3 is CASSLGPSNEQFF. The CDR3 bases are TGTGCCAGCAGTTTGGGGCCAAGCAATGAGCAGTTCTTC. Variable domain in full (rest from reference TRBV2 and TRBJ2-1): EPEVTQTPSHQVTQMGQEVILRCVPISNHLYFYWYRQILGQKVEFLVSFYNNEISEKSEIFDDQFSVERPDGSNFTLKIRSTKLEDSAMYFCASSLGPSNEQFFGPGTRLTVL.

The V and J genes are TRBV2 and TRBJ2-3; 11 bases map to TRBD2. The CDR3 runs 17 residues. The V gene's germline CDR1 is SNHLY and CDR2 FYNNEI. V shed 2 bases, J shed 4 bases, and the junction held 8 bases outside the gene matches. The CDR3 region is CASSEISGGARADTQYF. The DNA of the CDR3 is TGTGCCAGCAGTGAAATTAGCGGGGGGGCGAGGGCAGATACGCAGTATTTT. Variable domain in full (rest from reference TRBV2 and TRBJ2-3): EPEVTQTPSHQVTQMGQEVILRCVPISNHLYFYWYRQILGQKVEFLVSFYNNEISEKSEIFDDQFSVERPDGSNFTLKIRSTKLEDSAMYFCASSEISGGARADTQYFGPGTRLTVL.

This chain links TRBV7-6 with TRBJ1-3, with a weak D call TRBD1 (5 bases). V was clipped by 5 bases and J by 0 bases, with 17 bases between them. The CDR3 loop spans 17 amino acids. Per the germline V gene, CDR1 is SGHVS and CDR2 is FNYEAQ. This CDR3 reads CASSQNTRQSSGNTIYF. As DNA, the CDR3 is TGTGCCAGCAGCCAGAACACGAGACAGAGCTCTGGAAACACCATATATTTT.

This chain uses TRBV4-1 with TRBJ2-1, with 14 positions matching TRBD2. Trimming removed 4 bases from V and 0 bases from J; junction bases left unmatched: 14. The CDR3 spans 21 residues. Germline lookup yields CDR1 MGHRA and CDR2 YSYEKL. CDR3 region: CASSLPRGTSGGLSSYNEQFF. DNA for the CDR3: TGCGCCAGCAGCCTACCGAGGGGGACTAGCGGGGGCTTGAGCTCCTACAATGAGCAGTTCTTC.

This CDR3 reads CASSLRQATNGYTF. The CDR3 nucleotides read TGTGCCAGCAGCTTACGACAGGCTACTAATGGCTACACCTTC. The genes are TRBV5-8 and TRBJ1-2; weak D call: TRBD1 (6 bases). V gave up 2 bases and J gave up 6 bases, with 14 bases separating them. The CDR3 covers 14 residues. Germline V CDR1 and CDR2: SGHTS, YDEGEE.

The chain employs TRBV11-2 and TRBJ2-6, with D possibly being TRBD1 (5 bases). CDR1 is SGHAT, CDR2 FQNNGV, per germline. CDR3 length: 15 residues. Trimming left V 6 bases short and J 2 bases short, with 11 bases between. CDR3 protein: CASSFRGTGANVLTF. The CDR3 DNA sequence: TGTGCCAGCAGTTTTAGGGGTACTGGGGCCAACGTCCTGACTTTC.

The chain carries TRBV3-1 (or the pseudogene TRBV3-2) and TRBJ1-1; 8 positions match TRBD1. Unmatched junction bases numbered 4, after V lost 2 bases and J lost 5 bases. Germline values: CDR1 LGHDT, CDR2 YNNKEL (reference sequence). The CDR3 extends over 14 amino acids. The chain's CDR3 is CASSQLDRATEAFF. As DNA, the CDR3 is TGTGCCAGCAGCCAACTGGACAGGGCGACTGAAGCTTTCTTT.

V gene TRBV2 combines with J gene TRBJ1-5; 11 nucleotides line up with TRBD1. V shed 4 bases and J 7 bases; nucleotides not matched to a gene: 0. The CDR3 totals 13 residues. The V gene's germline CDR1 is SNHLY and CDR2 FYNNEI. CDR3 in DNA: TGTGCCAGCAGTGGGACAGGGGGCCAGCCCCAGCATTTT. Translating gives CASSGTGGQPQHF. The whole variable domain, remainder taken from reference TRBV2 and TRBJ1-5, is EPEVTQTPSHQVTQMGQEVILRCVPISNHLYFYWYRQILGQKVEFLVSFYNNEISEKSEIFDDQFSVERPDGSNFTLKIRSTKLEDSAMYFCASSGTGGQPQHFGDGTRLSIL.

A single count supports this clone. The chain joins TRBV19 to TRBJ2-2; possible D gene TRBD1, 6 bases. The length of the CDR3 is 19 residues. Germline CDR1 is LNHDA and CDR2 is SQIVND (reference sequence). The ends were cut back, 8 bases at V and 4 bases at J, with 29 bases in the middle. CDR3 amino acids: CASGTPGAGARAFTGELFF. The DNA for the CDR3 is TGTGCCAGTGGGACCCCTGGGGCAGGGGCGCGCGCGTTCACCGGGGAGCTGTTTTTT.

The chain is built from TRBV6-5 and TRBJ2-7; 11 bases are a match to TRBD2. With V trimmed by 2 bases and J by 2 bases, 5 bases remained unmatched. This CDR3 has 16 residues. Germline values: CDR1 MNHEY, CDR2 SVGAGI. CDR3 sequence reads: CASSYTQLAGAYEQYF. The CDR3 DNA is TGTGCCAGCAGTTACACCCAACTAGCGGGGGCCTACGAGCAGTACTTC.

The genes are TRBV9 and TRBJ2-7; 9 nucleotides align to TRBD1. V shed 4 bases, J shed 4 bases, and the junction held 12 bases outside the gene matches. CDR1 SGDLS and CDR2 YYNGEE come from the germline V gene. There are 16 residues in the CDR3. The CDR3 reads CASSPQGGQGVYEQYF. As DNA, the CDR3 is TGTGCCAGCAGCCCGCAGGGGGGACAGGGTGTTTACGAGCAGTACTTC.

The chain employs TRBV30 and TRBJ1-1; D is undetermined. CDR3 length equals 11 residues. Germline V lookup: CDR1 GTSNPN, CDR2 SVGIG (reference sequence). V dropped 5 bases and J dropped 5 bases, with 9 bases sitting between them. CDR3 in amino acids: CAWARGTEAFF. CDR3 DNA sequence: TGTGCCTGGGCGAGAGGAACTGAAGCTTTCTTT.

The chain couples TRBV18 to TRBJ2-7; 8 bases map to TRBD2. Germline lookup yields CDR1 KGHSH and CDR2 LQKENI. This CDR3 contains 17 residues. J gave up 5 bases and V 3 bases, and 15 bases lay outside the gene matches. CDR3 sequence reads: CASSPISGTSIRHEQYF. The CDR3 bases are TGTGCCAGCTCACCGATCTCCGGGACTAGTATTCGACACGAGCAGTACTTC.

The V and J genes are TRBV20-1 and TRBJ2-7; a weak D match, TRBD2 (6 bases). Germline loops: CDR1 DFQATT, CDR2 SNEGSKA (reference sequence). V lost 3 bases to trimming and J lost 7 bases, with 10 bases between them. This CDR3 is built from 11 residues. The CDR3 sequence: CSASSRGEQYF. CDR3 coding DNA: TGCAGTGCTAGTTCCCGGGGGGAGCAGTACTTC.

The J gene is TRBJ2-7, the V gene TRBV2, with 7 bases lining up with TRBD1. This CDR3 spans 14 amino acids. J gave up 3 bases and V 6 bases, and 8 bases lay outside the gene matches. Germline V gene lookup returns CDR1 SNHLY and CDR2 FYNNEI. The CDR3 DNA reads TGTGCCAGCAGAAGGGGACAGCAAAACTACGAGCAGTACTTC. This codes for CASRRGQQNYEQYF.

V usage is TRBV4-1 and J usage is TRBJ2-7; TRBD1 matches 7 bases. The length of the CDR3 is 16 residues. Germline V gene lookup returns CDR1 MGHRA and CDR2 YSYEKL. V lost 0 bases to trimming and J lost 2 bases; unmatched junction nucleotides: 7. The CDR3 reads CASSQDRGTAPYEQYF. In DNA form, the CDR3 reads TGCGCCAGCAGCCAAGATCGAGGGACAGCTCCCTACGAGCAGTACTTC.

V gene TRBV7-8 combines with J gene TRBJ1-4, with 10 bases that match TRBD1. Per germline, CDR1 SGHVS and CDR2 FQNEAQ. V shed 4 bases, J shed 4 bases, and the junction held 9 bases outside the gene matches. The CDR3 runs to 17 residues. The CDR3 protein is CASSSGQGRGGNEKLFF. The DNA of the CDR3 is TGTGCCAGCAGCTCGGGACAGGGGAGGGGTGGTAATGAAAAACTGTTTTTT. Combining the CDR3 with reference TRBV7-8 and TRBJ1-4 gives the whole variable domain GAGVSQSPRYKVAKRGQDVALRCDPISGHVSLFWYQQALGQGPEFLTYFQNEAQLDKSGLPSDRFFAERPEGSVSTLKIQRTQQEDSAVYLCASSSGQGRGGNEKLFFGSGTQLSVL.

The chain links TRBV3-1 (or the pseudogene TRBV3-2) to TRBJ2-7; 7 bases fit TRBD1. The V segment lost 4 bases and the J segment 10 bases; nucleotides outside the gene matches: 13. Germline CDR1 is LGHDT and CDR2 is YNNKEL (reference sequence). The CDR3 consists of 14 residues. The DNA of the CDR3 is TGTGCCAGCAGCCGGGACAGCCAACCGAGACCCCAGTACTTC. Protein: CASSRDSQPRPQYF.

The chain couples TRBV3-1 (or the pseudogene TRBV3-2) to TRBJ1-1; D is undetermined. The V end lost 5 bases, the J end lost 3 bases, and 16 bases lay between the germline ends. CDR3 length equals 15 residues. Germline lookup yields CDR1 LGHDT and CDR2 YNNKEL (reference sequence). The CDR3: CASSGLGLVDTEAFF. The DNA for the CDR3 is TGTGCCAGCAGCGGTCTCGGTCTAGTGGACACTGAAGCTTTCTTT.